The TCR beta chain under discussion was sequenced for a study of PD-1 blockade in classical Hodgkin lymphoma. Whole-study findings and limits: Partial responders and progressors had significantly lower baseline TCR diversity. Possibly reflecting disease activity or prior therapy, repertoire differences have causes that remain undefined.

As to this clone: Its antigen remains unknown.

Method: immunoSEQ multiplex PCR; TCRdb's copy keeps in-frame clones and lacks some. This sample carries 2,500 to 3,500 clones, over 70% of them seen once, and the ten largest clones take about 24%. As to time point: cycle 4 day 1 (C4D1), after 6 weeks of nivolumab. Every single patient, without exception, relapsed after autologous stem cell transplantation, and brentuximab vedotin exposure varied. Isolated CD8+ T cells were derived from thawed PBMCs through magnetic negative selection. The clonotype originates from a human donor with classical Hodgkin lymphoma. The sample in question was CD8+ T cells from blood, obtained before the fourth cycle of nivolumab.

The CDR3: CASWGSGPTPYF. CDR3 bases: TGTGCCAGCTGGGGGTCGGGACCTACCCCGTATTTT. The genes are TRBV27 and TRBJ2-3; D might be TRBD1 or TRBD2, each matching 5 bases. Germline CDR1 MNHEY, CDR2 SMNVEV (reference sequence). There are 12 residues in the CDR3. Between the trimmed V and J ends, which lost 8 bases and 14 bases, there was a span of 20 bases.